The clone carrying this T cell receptor beta chain was counted between two and nine times. The data were taken from a study of blood T cell repertoires in COVID-19. The overall study: Nucleic acid was either cDNA or gDNA, and it came from T cells, B-cell-depleted T cells, or PBMCs.

The assay was immunoSEQ multiplex PCR, and TCRdb's table has in-frame clones only and misses some. In the table there are some 150,000 clones, 70% to 90% of which are singletons. The CDR3 runs 11 residues. Per the germline V gene, CDR1 is MNHNY and CDR2 is SVGAGI (reference sequence). The V gene end was trimmed by 4 bases and the J gene end by 12 bases; junction bases not matched to a gene: 5. The receptor's source is a human donor with acute or convalescent COVID-19. The donor label of this sample is uncertain. Sequenced input: peripheral blood. V usage is TRBV6-6 and J usage is TRBJ1-2; 7 nucleotides align to TRBD1. The CDR3 nucleotides read TGTGCCAGCAGTTCTTCAGGGGGGAACACCTTC. Translating it yields CASSSSGGNTF.